The 18 T cell receptor beta chains in this list originate from one sample, sequenced in a study of human T cells and chemical hapten exposure. The time point was: pre-sensitization, week 0. Documented treatment: therapeutic diphenylcyclopropenone sensitization with weekly scalp DPC. In TCRdb, the RACE reads were re-called with MiXCR into one record per CDR3 protein. The top ten hold about 2.5% of the sample, which has approximately 79,000 distinct CDR3 sequences, 7.5% to 9.5% seen once. The sequences come from whole blood, collected in connection with sensitization to the hapten diphenylcyclopropenone (DPC). These receptors were obtained from a man aged 35-49 years with alopecia areata. Some clones in this sample may be carry-over from other donors' samples.

This clonotype was seen more than once but under ten times. The conserved phenylalanine or tryptophan normally closing the CDR3 is absent here, so this likely arose from a read error. The DNA is omitted, as the CDR3 cannot be located on it reliably, and the CDR3 follows TCRdb's listing. This chain connects TRBV5-1 to TRBJ2-5; TRBD1, the table's D call, lacks a check against the DNA. Germline-derived CDR1 and CDR2 are SGHRS and YFSETQ. The CDR3 comprises 17 residues, both ends counted. The CDR3 loop is CASSPEGRPRTDSSRFI.

This clonotype was seen at least ten times. The V gene is TRBV5-1, the J gene TRBJ2-7; 8 nucleotides align to TRBD1. V shed 3 bases, J shed 0 bases, and the junction held 2 bases outside the gene matches. From germline, CDR1 is SGHRS and CDR2 YFSETQ. The CDR3 totals 14 residues. The CDR3 is CASSWGTGSYEQYF. As DNA, the CDR3 is TGCGCCAGCAGCTGGGGGACAGGCTCCTACGAGCAGTACTTC.

This clonotype was seen ten or more times. J is TRBJ1-2 and V is TRBV29-1, with D hard to call. The CDR3 is 12 amino acids. V lost 3 bases and J lost 4, with 9 bases in between. Germline CDR1 and CDR2: SQVTM and ANQGSEA. The CDR3 is CSVEDESYGYTF. The CDR3 DNA follows: TGCAGCGTTGAGGATGAGAGCTATGGCTACACCTTC.

A word on this clonotype: Sequence at one end of the junction differs from germline and may be a read error. CDR3 region: CASSTQSYKQYF. The CDR3, as DNA: TGTGCCAGCAGCACGCAATCCTACAAGCAGTACTTC. The chain has TRBV14 and TRBJ2-7, with D hard to call. CDR1 SGHDN and CDR2 FVKESK come from the germline V gene. The CDR3 runs 12 residues.

This clonotype was counted at least ten times. V gene TRBV18 combines with J gene TRBJ1-5; D is perhaps TRBD1 (6 bases). The CDR3 has 15 residues. CDR1 and CDR2 (germline): KGHSH, LQKENI. The V end was cut by 1 base, the J end by 4 bases, with 11 bases between. CDR3 amino acids: CASSPRTVGNQPQHF. DNA for the CDR3: TGTGCCAGCTCACCACGGACAGTGGGAAATCAGCCCCAGCATTTT.

This clonotype was recorded only once. The chain carries TRBV10-3 and TRBJ2-7; perhaps D is TRBD1 or TRBD2 (5 bases each). The CDR3 length is 14 residues. Trimming took 8 bases from V and 2 from J, leaving 16 bases between them. Germline CDR1 reads ENHRY; CDR2 reads SYGVKD. Written as DNA, the CDR3 is TGTGCCATCTCCGGTGGGGGATCACCCTACGAGCAGTACTTC. The encoded protein is CAISGGGSPYEQYF.

This clonotype occurred a few times. The chain couples TRBV6-6 to TRBJ2-1, with D unresolved. Deletions cut 7 bases from V and 3 bases from J, with 4 bases between. CDR3 length: 11 amino acids. The germline V gene has CDR1 MNHNY and CDR2 SVGAGI (reference sequence). The CDR3 loop is CASKYYNEQFF. The CDR3 bases are TGTGCCAGCAAGTACTACAATGAGCAGTTCTTC.

This clonotype has at least ten counts. This rearrangement joins TRBV12-3 or TRBV12-4 to TRBJ1-1; 12 positions agree with TRBD1. The CDR3 consists of 16 residues. V was clipped by 6 bases and J by 4 bases; unmatched bases: 9. The CDR3 sequence: CASRPRDRGLGTEAFF. CDR3 coding DNA: TGTGCCAGCAGACCCCGGGACAGGGGGCTTGGCACTGAAGCTTTCTTT.

This clonotype has just a few counts. V and J are TRBV2 and TRBJ2-1; 7 nucleotides match TRBD2. Germline V gene sequence: CDR1 SNHLY, CDR2 FYNNEI. CDR3 length: 15 amino acids. The J segment lost 6 bases and the V segment lost 1 base, leaving 6 bases of the junction unmatched. CDR3 amino acids: CASSEVGGPGNEQFF. For the CDR3, the DNA is TGTGCCAGCAGTGAAGTGGGAGGGCCAGGCAATGAGCAGTTCTTC.

This clonotype was counted many times. The chain carries TRBV7-9 and TRBJ1-2; 9 bases are a match to TRBD1. Unmatched junction bases numbered 6, after V lost 5 bases and J lost 5 bases. This CDR3 is 14 amino acids long. The V gene's germline CDR1 is SEHNR and CDR2 FQNEAQ (reference sequence). DNA of the CDR3: TGTGCCAGCAGCCCGGGACAGGGACCATATGGCTACACCTTC. Translating gives CASSPGQGPYGYTF.

This clonotype was seen more than once but under ten times. The chain employs TRBV6-5 and TRBJ2-3; no reliable D call. The CDR3 has 15 amino acids. V shed 0 bases and J shed 1 base, with 8 bases lying between them. Germline V gene lookup returns CDR1 MNHEY and CDR2 SVGAGI. DNA of the CDR3: TGTGCCAGCAGTTACTCTTTGGCCCGCACAGATACGCAGTATTTT. This codes for CASSYSLARTDTQYF.

The chain has TRBV24-1 and TRBJ2-5; TRBD1 aligns across 8 bases. The CDR3 is 16 amino acids. V shed 4 bases and J 3 bases; nucleotides not matched to a gene: 9. CDR1 is KGHDR and CDR2 is SFDVKD in the germline V gene. CDR3 nucleotides: TGTGCCACCAGTGACTCCGGGACAGGTCGGGAAGAGACCCAGTACTTC. Its protein is CATSDSGTGREETQYF.

This clonotype has at least ten counts. The chain carries TRBV28 and TRBJ2-7; D is ambiguous. The CDR3 extends over 12 amino acids. With 7 bases removed from V and 5 bases from J, the gap between germline ends came to 12 bases. In germline, CDR1 is MDHEN, CDR2 SYDVKM. For the CDR3, the DNA is TGTGCCAGCAACCTTGGGCGAAACGAGCAGTACTTC. This gives the protein CASNLGRNEQYF.

A few counts support this clonotype. The rearrangement joins TRBV28 to TRBJ2-5; 7 nucleotides line up with TRBD2. The CDR3 totals 12 residues. Germline V gives CDR1 MDHEN, CDR2 SYDVKM. V gave up 7 bases and J gave up 1 base; unmatched junction bases: 0. In nucleotides, the CDR3 is TGTGCCAGCACTAGCGGCCAAGAGACCCAGTACTTC. This sequence encodes CASTSGQETQYF. Combining the CDR3 with reference TRBV28 and TRBJ2-5 gives the whole variable domain DVKVTQSSRYLVKRTGEKVFLECVQDMDHENMFWYRQDPGLGLRLIYFSYDVKMKEKGDIPEGYSVSREKKERFSLILESASTNQTSMYLCASTSGQETQYFGPGTRLLVL.

In its sample, this clonotype was seen many times. The V call is TRBV28, the J call TRBJ1-1; unclear D gene. Germline-derived CDR1 and CDR2 are MDHEN and SYDVKM. The CDR3 runs 12 residues. Between the trimmed V and J ends, which lost 6 bases and 10 bases, there was a span of 15 bases. Here the CDR3 DNA reads TGTGCCAGCAGGGAATCCGGGAGGCGAGCTTTCTTT. Its protein is CASRESGRRAFF. The variable domain in full, completed from reference TRBV28 and TRBJ1-1, reads DVKVTQSSRYLVKRTGEKVFLECVQDMDHENMFWYRQDPGLGLRLIYFSYDVKMKEKGDIPEGYSVSREKKERFSLILESASTNQTSMYLCASRESGRRAFFGQGTRLTVV.

The rearrangement uses TRBV7-3 and TRBJ2-3; tentatively, D is TRBD2 (5 bases). V was clipped by 5 bases and J by 0 bases, with 24 bases between them. Germline lookup yields CDR1 SGHTA and CDR2 FQGTGA. The CDR3 runs to 19 residues. The CDR3 nucleotides read TGTGCCAGCAGCCCCCACGCGGCTAGCCACCTTAGAAGCACAGATACGCAGTATTTT. Amino acids: CASSPHAASHLRSTDTQYF.

The V call is TRBV12-3 or TRBV12-4, the J call TRBJ2-3; 8 bases agree with TRBD1. The V and J ends lost 5 bases and 4 bases, in that order; junction bases with no gene match: 8. The CDR3 spans 15 residues. As DNA, the CDR3 is TGTGCCAGCAGTGTAGATCAGGGGGCATCAGATACGCAGTATTTT. Its protein product is CASSVDQGASDTQYF.

This clonotype occurred many times. This sequence joins TRBV29-1 and TRBJ2-3; D not certain. The CDR3 spans 12 residues. Germline-derived CDR1 and CDR2 are SQVTM and ANQGSEA. V lost 4 bases and J lost 2, with 7 bases in between. In DNA, the CDR3 is TGCAGCGTTGTCACTGCCACAGATACGCAGTATTTT. Translated, it gives CSVVTATDTQYF.